This TCR beta chain was found in a study of cytomegalovirus exposure and HLA in healthy donors. Findings and caveats of the study: As a later analysis revealed, the rate of TCR association differed by HLA locus, with DRB1 most and HLA-C fewest. By a later analysis, the bulk of CMV-associated TCR beta chains appeared HLA-restricted. A later analysis associated 15,000 to 20,000 TCR beta sequences with HLA alleles at a 0.05 false discovery rate.

Regarding this clone: Its target is unknown.

Germline V gene data show CDR1 as SGHRS and CDR2 as YFSETQ. The CDR3 is 14 residues long. V shed 3 bases and J shed 2 bases, with 12 bases lying between them. 60 Vbeta and 13 Jbeta primers were used in PCR. Some clones are missing from TCRdb's copy, which holds only in-frame ones; the method was immunoSEQ multiplex PCR. The table shows 150,000 to 200,000 clones, with roughly 87% occurring only once. Sequenced input: PBMCs. The chain couples TRBV5-1 to TRBJ2-7; weak D call: TRBD2 (7 bases). This sequence originates from a girl under three years old in good health and CMV-seronegative. The CDR3 DNA reads TGCGCCAGCAGCTACGGGGGGCCGGCCTACGAGCAGTACTTC. This gives the protein CASSYGGPAYEQYF.